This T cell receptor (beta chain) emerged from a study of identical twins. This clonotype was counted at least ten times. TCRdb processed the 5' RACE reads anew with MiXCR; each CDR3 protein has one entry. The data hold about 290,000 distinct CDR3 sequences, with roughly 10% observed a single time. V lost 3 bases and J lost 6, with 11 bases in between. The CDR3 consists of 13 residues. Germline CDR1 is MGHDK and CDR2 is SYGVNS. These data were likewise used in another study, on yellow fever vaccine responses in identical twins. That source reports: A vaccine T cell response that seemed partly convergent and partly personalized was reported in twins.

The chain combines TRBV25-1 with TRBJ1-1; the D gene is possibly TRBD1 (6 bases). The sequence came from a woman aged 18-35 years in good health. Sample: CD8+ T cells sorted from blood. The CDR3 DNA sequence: TGTGCCAGCAGTGATGAGGACAGCTCTGAAGCTTTCTTT. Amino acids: CASSDEDSSEAFF.